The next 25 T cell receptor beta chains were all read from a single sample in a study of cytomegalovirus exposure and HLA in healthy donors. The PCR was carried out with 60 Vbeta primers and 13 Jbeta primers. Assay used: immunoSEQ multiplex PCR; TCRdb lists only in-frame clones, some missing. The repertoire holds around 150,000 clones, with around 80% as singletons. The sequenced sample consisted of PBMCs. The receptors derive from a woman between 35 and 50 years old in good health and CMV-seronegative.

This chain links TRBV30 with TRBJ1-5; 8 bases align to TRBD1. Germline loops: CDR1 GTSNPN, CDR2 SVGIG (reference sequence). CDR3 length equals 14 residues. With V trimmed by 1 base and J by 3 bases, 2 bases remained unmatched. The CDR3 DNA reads TGTGCCTGGAGTGAGGGACAGGTCAATCAGCCCCAGCATTTT. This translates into CAWSEGQVNQPQHF.

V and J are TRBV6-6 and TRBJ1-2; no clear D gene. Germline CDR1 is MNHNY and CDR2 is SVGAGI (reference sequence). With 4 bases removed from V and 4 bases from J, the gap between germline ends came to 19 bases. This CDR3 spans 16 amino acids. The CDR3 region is CASSSPTVIEGYGYTF. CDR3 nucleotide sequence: TGTGCCAGCAGTTCCCCCACAGTTATTGAGGGCTATGGCTACACCTTC.

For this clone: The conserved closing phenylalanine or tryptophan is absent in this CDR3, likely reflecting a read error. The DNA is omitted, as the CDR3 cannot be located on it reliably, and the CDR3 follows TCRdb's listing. The CDR3 reads CASSEATGTKAL. The J gene is TRBJ1-2, the V gene TRBV6-1; the table calls TRBD1, which could not be checked here. The CDR3 extends over 12 residues, inclusive of both ends. Germline V gives CDR1 MNHNS, CDR2 SASEGT.

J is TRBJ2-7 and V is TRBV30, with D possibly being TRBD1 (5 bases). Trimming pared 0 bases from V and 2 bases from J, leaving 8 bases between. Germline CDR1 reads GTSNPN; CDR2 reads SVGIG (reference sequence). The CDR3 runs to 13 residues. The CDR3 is CAWSVRGPYEQYF. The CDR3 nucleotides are TGTGCCTGGAGTGTAAGGGGCCCCTACGAGCAGTACTTC. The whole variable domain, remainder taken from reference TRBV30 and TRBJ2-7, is SQTIHQWPATLVQPVGSPLSLECTVEGTSNPNLYWYRQAAGRGLQLLFYSVGIGQISSEVPQNLSASRPQDRQFILSSKKLLLSDSGFYLCAWSVRGPYEQYFGPGTRLTVT.

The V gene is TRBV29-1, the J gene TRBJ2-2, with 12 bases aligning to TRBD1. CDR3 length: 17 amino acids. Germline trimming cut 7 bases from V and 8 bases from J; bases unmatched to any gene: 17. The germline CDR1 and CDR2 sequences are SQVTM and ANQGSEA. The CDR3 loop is CSAYLQGGQGAFGELFF. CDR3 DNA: TGCAGCGCTTACCTCCAGGGGGGACAGGGGGCTTTTGGGGAGCTGTTTTTT.

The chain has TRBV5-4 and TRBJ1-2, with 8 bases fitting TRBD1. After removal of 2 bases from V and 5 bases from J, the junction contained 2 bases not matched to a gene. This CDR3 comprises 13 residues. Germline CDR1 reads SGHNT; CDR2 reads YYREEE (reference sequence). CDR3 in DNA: TGTGCCAGCAGCTTTTGGACAGGGTATGGCTACACCTTC. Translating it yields CASSFWTGYGYTF.

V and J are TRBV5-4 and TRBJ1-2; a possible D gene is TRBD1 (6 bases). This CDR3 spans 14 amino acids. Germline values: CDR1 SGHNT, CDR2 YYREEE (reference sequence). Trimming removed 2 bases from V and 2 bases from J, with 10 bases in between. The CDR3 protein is CASSFGDRNYGYTF. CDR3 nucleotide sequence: TGTGCCAGCAGCTTTGGAGACAGGAACTATGGCTACACCTTC.

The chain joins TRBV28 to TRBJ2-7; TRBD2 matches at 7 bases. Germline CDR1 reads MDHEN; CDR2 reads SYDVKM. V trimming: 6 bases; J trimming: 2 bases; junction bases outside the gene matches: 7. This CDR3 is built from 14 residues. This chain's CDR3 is CASSRGSAPYEQYF. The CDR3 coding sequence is TGTGCCAGCAGCCGCGGGAGCGCTCCCTACGAGCAGTACTTC.

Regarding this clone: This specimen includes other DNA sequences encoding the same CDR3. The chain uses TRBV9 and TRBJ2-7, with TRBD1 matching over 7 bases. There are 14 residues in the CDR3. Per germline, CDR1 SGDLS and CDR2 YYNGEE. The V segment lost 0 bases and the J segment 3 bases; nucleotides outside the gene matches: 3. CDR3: CASSVGQGFYEQYF. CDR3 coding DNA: TGTGCCAGCAGCGTAGGACAGGGTTTCTACGAGCAGTACTTC.

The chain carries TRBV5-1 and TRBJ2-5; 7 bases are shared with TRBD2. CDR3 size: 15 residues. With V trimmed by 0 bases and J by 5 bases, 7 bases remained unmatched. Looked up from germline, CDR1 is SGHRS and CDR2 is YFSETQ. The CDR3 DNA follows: TGCGCCAGCAGCTTGGGTTCTAGCGGAGGGGAGACCCAGTACTTC. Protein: CASSLGSSGGETQYF.

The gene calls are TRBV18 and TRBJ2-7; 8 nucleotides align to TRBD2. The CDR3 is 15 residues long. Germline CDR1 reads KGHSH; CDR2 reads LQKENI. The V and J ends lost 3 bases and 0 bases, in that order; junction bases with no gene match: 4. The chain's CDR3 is CASSPNSGSSYEQYF. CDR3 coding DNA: TGTGCCAGCTCACCTAACAGCGGGAGCTCCTACGAGCAGTACTTC.

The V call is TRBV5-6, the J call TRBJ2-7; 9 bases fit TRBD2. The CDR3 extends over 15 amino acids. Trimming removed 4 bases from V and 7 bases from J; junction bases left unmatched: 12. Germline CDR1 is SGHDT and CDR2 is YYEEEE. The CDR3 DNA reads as TGTGCCAGCAGCGAGACCGCGGGAGGGCCGGGAGAGCAGTACTTC. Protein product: CASSETAGGPGEQYF.

CDR3 in DNA: TGTGCCAGCAGTGAAGTAGCAGGGGAGGGCCCCTATGGCTACACCTTC. Its protein product is CASSEVAGEGPYGYTF. V usage is TRBV6-1 and J usage is TRBJ1-2; tentative D call: TRBD1 (6 bases). In germline, CDR1 is MNHNS, CDR2 SASEGT. The ends were cut back, 1 base at V and 4 bases at J, with 16 bases in the middle. This CDR3 is 16 amino acids long.

The chain's CDR3 is CASSLRGLAGGNQETQYF. The DNA for the CDR3 is TGTGCCAGCAGCTTGAGGGGACTAGCGGGAGGGAATCAAGAGACCCAGTACTTC. The chain recombines TRBV7-3 with TRBJ2-5, with 16 bases that match TRBD2. CDR3 size: 18 residues. Germline trimming cut 3 bases from V and 2 bases from J; bases unmatched to any gene: 6. The germline V gene has CDR1 SGHTA and CDR2 FQGTGA. The full variable domain, completed using reference TRBV7-3 and TRBJ2-5, is GAGVSQTPSNKVTEKGKYVELRCDPISGHTALYWYRQSLGQGPEFLIYFQGTGAADDSGLPNDRFFAVRPEGSVSTLKIQRTERGDSAVYLCASSLRGLAGGNQETQYFGPGTRLLVL.

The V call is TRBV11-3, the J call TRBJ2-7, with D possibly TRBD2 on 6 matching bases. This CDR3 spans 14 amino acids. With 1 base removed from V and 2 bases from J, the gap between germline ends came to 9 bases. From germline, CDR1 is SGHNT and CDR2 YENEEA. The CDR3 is CASSLGDFAYEQYF. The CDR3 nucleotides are TGTGCCAGCAGCTTAGGGGACTTCGCCTACGAGCAGTACTTC.

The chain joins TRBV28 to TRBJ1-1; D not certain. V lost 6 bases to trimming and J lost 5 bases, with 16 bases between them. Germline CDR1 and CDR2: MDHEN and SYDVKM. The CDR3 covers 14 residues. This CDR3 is CASRPPGRGTEAFF. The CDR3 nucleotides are TGTGCCAGCAGGCCCCCGGGGAGAGGGACTGAAGCTTTCTTT. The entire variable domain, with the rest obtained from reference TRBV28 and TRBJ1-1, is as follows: DVKVTQSSRYLVKRTGEKVFLECVQDMDHENMFWYRQDPGLGLRLIYFSYDVKMKEKGDIPEGYSVSREKKERFSLILESASTNQTSMYLCASRPPGRGTEAFFGQGTRLTVV.

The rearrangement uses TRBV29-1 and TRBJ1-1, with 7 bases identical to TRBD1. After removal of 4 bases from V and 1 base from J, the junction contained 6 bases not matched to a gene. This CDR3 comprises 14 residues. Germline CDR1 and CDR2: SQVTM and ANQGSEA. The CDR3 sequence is CSVVKGATNTEAFF. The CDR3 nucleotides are TGCAGCGTTGTGAAGGGGGCCACGAACACTGAAGCTTTCTTT.

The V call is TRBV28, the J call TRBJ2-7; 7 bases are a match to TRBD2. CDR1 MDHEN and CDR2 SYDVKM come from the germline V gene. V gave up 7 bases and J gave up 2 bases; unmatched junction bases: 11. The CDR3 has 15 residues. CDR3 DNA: TGTGCCAGCAAACCCTCCGGGACTAACCCCTACGAGCAGTACTTC. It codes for CASKPSGTNPYEQYF.

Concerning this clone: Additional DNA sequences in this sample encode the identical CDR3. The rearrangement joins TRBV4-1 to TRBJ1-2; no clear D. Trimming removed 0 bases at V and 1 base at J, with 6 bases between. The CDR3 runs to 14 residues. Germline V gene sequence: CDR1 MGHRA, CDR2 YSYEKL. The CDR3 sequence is CASSQESLNYGYTF. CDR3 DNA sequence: TGCGCCAGCAGCCAAGAGTCACTTAACTATGGCTACACCTTC.

The CDR3 nucleotides are TGTGCCTGGAGCCGCCAGGGGCCCCCGGGGGGAAACACCATATATTTT. It specifies CAWSRQGPPGGNTIYF. The chain joins TRBV30 to TRBJ1-3; possible D gene TRBD1, 6 bases. CDR3 length equals 16 residues. Trimming cost V 3 bases and J 4 bases, with 19 bases left between them. Germline V gene lookup returns CDR1 GTSNPN and CDR2 SVGIG (reference sequence).

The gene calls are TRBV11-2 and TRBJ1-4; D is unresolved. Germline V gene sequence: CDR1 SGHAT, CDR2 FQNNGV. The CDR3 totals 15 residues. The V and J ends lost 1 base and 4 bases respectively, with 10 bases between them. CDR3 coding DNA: TGTGCCAGCAGCTTAGGATCCACCTATAATGAAAAACTGTTTTTT. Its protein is CASSLGSTYNEKLFF.

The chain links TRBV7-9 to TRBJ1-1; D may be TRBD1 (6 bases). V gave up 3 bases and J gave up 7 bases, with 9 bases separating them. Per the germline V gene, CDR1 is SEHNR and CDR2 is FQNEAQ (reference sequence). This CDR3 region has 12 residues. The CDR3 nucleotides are TGTGCCAGCAGCTTCAGGGGTCTTGAAGCTTTCTTT. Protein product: CASSFRGLEAFF.

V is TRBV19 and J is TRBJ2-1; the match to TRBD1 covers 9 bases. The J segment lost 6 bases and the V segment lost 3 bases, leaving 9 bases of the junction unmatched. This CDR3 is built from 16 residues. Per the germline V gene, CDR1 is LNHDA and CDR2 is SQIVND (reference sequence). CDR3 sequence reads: CASSIPGTGKPNEQFF. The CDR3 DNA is TGTGCCAGTAGTATCCCCGGGACAGGGAAACCCAATGAGCAGTTCTTC.

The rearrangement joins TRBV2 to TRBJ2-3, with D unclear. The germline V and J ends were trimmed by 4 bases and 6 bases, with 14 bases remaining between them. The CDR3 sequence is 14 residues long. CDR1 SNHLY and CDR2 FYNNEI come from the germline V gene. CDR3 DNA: TGTGCCAGCAGTGTGTTCCTAGTGCGGGATACGCAGTATTTT. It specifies CASSVFLVRDTQYF. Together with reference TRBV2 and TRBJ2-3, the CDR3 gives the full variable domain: EPEVTQTPSHQVTQMGQEVILRCVPISNHLYFYWYRQILGQKVEFLVSFYNNEISEKSEIFDDQFSVERPDGSNFTLKIRSTKLEDSAMYFCASSVFLVRDTQYFGPGTRLTVL.

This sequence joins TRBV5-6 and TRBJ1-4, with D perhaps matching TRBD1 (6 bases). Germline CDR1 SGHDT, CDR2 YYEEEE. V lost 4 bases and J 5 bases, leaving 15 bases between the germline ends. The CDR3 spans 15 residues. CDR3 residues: CASSPTGRMNEKLFF. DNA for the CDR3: TGTGCCAGCAGCCCAACAGGGCGGATGAATGAAAAACTGTTTTTT.